Each of the 6 T cell receptor beta chains below was sequenced from the same sample in a study of T-cell memory formation after mild COVID-19. MiXCR, run by TCRdb on the 5' RACE reads, gives a single entry per CDR3 protein. Among around 80,000 distinct CDR3 sequences, over 11% were seen once, and the ten largest hold around 31%. The sequencing input was PBMCs or a T cell subset sorted from them (not recorded which). The receptors originated from an adult woman who had mild COVID-19 (a few samples of this study predate the infection). Cell type and time point are not known.

The chain is built from TRBV29-1 and TRBJ2-7; D uncertain. There are 13 residues in the CDR3. Germline assignment: CDR1 SQVTM and CDR2 ANQGSEA. With 2 bases removed from V and 2 bases from J, the gap between germline ends came to 10 bases. This chain's CDR3 is CSVELENPYEQYF. DNA of the CDR3: TGCAGCGTTGAATTGGAGAATCCCTACGAGCAGTACTTC.

This chain uses TRBV6-5 with TRBJ2-5; the D call may be TRBD1 or TRBD2 (5 bases each). V was trimmed by 5 bases and J by 5 bases, leaving 15 bases between them. CDR3 length: 14 amino acids. CDR1 and CDR2 (germline): MNHEY, SVGAGI. The CDR3 loop reads CASSTPWGLETQYF. The DNA for the CDR3 is TGTGCCAGCAGTACCCCCTGGGGGTTGGAGACCCAGTACTTC.

The V and J genes are TRBV12-3 or TRBV12-4 and TRBJ2-3; D is perhaps TRBD1 or TRBD2 (8 bases each). V was cut by 6 bases and J by 7 bases, with 17 bases left in between. This CDR3 has 14 residues. The CDR3 protein is CASSPGGGGNTQYF. CDR3 bases: TGTGCCAGCAGCCCAGGGGGCGGGGGGAATACGCAGTATTTT.

V usage is TRBV7-9 and J usage is TRBJ1-6; 9 bases line up with TRBD1. Germline CDR1 and CDR2: SEHNR and FQNEAQ (reference sequence). V shed 6 bases, J shed 2 bases, and the junction held 14 bases outside the gene matches. This CDR3 region has 19 residues. CDR3 DNA sequence: TGTGCCAGCAGTCAAGTCACAAGACAGGGGGGGACCTATAATTCACCCCTCCACTTT. Protein: CASSQVTRQGGTYNSPLHF.

CDR3 sequence (DNA): TGTGCCAGCAGCTCCCTCGGTAGGGACGAGCAGTACTTC. This sequence encodes CASSSLGRDEQYF. The chain recombines TRBV7-8 with TRBJ2-7; D is uncertain. The germline V gene has CDR1 SGHVS and CDR2 FQNEAQ. V lost 4 bases, J lost 5 bases, and 12 bases lay in between. The CDR3 covers 13 residues.

This clonotype was counted only a few times. The CDR3 bases are TGTGCCAGCAGCTCCGGACTAGCGGGGGGGGAAGATACGCAGTATTTT. Protein product: CASSSGLAGGEDTQYF. V usage is TRBV7-3 and J usage is TRBJ2-3; 15 nucleotides match TRBD2. The CDR3 loop spans 16 amino acids. The ends lost 4 bases at V and 5 bases at J; junction bases unmatched: 4. Germline CDR1 SGHTA, CDR2 FQGTGA.